Below, one T cell receptor beta chain is given with its context. Other DNA sequences in this sample translate to the same CDR3. Looked up from germline, CDR1 is SGHNT and CDR2 is YENEEA. There are 14 residues in the CDR3. V shed 1 base and J shed 2 bases, with 7 bases lying between them. These data originate in a study of OX40 agonist ivuxolimab in advanced cancers. Baseline, cycle 4 day 1, and cycle 7 day 1 were the blood sampling points. The data were produced by immunoSEQ multiplex PCR, yet TCRdb's version contains in-frame clones alone and is incomplete. The sample contains 70,000 to 85,000 clones, less than 90% of which appear only once.

This material consisted of CD4+ or CD8+ T cells sorted from blood, taken in a trial of the OX40 agonist ivuxolimab. V gene TRBV11-3 combines with J gene TRBJ2-3; a weak D match, TRBD2 (5 bases). The sequence came from an adult with an advanced solid tumor such as melanoma, head and neck, liver or kidney cancer. CDR3 DNA: TGTGCCAGCAGCTTAGTAGCGTCCACAGATACGCAGTATTTT. It translates to CASSLVASTDTQYF.